A single TCR beta chain is shown here with its context. This record belongs to a study of blood T cell repertoires in COVID-19. Study details: The United States, Italy and Spain provided the acute and convalescent COVID-19 samples.

Sequencing used immunoSEQ multiplex PCR; TCRdb keeps in-frame clones, though not all of them. This sample has 100,000 to 110,000 clones, with approximately 80% found just once. The TCR was taken from a woman in her seventies with acute or convalescent COVID-19. Sequenced input: peripheral blood.

CDR3 in amino acids: CASGLPSSSYNSPLHF. CDR3 nucleotides: TGTGCTAGTGGTTTGCCTTCGAGCTCCTATAATTCACCCCTCCACTTT. The chain links TRBV12-5 to TRBJ1-6; no clear D. The CDR3 is made up of 16 amino acids. Germline V gene data show CDR1 as LGHNT and CDR2 as FRNRAP. The ends were cut back, 2 bases at V and 0 bases at J, with 8 bases in the middle. Supplemented by reference TRBV12-5 and TRBJ1-6, the full variable domain reads DARVTQTPRHKVTEMGQEVTMRCQPILGHNTVFWYRQTMMQGLELLAYFRNRAPLDDSGMPKDRFSAEMPDATLATLKIQPSEPRDSAVYFCASGLPSSSYNSPLHFGNGTRLTVT.